Below, 7 T cell receptor beta chains from the same sample are listed, as sequenced in a study of tumor and adjacent non-tumor tissue in lung cancer (dated by TCRdb to between 2018 and 2020). RNA was isolated from bulk, unsorted tissue, and RNA quality was assessed with a NanoDrop ND-1000 and an Agilent 2100. The library was made by multiplex PCR. Instrument used: Illumina HiSeq 2500. TCRbeta libraries were built by three rounds of nested PCR using primers (Table S4), following protocols modified from ARM-PCR. Using fastp trimming at Q25 and MiXCR clonotype assembly, TCRdb reanalyzed the public sequencing data and kept in-frame beta chains. Every CDR3 protein is listed once, alongside the most common genes and DNA of its rows. The sample contains some 93,000 distinct CDR3 sequences, 65% to 75% of them found a single time. Of the sample, 15% to 20% falls within the top ten clones. Input material: lung tumor tissue. Receptors originate from a man aged 55-75 years with non-small cell lung cancer.

This clonotype showed up just a few times. The J gene is TRBJ1-2, the V gene TRBV20-1; D not resolved. The germline gives CDR1 DFQATT, CDR2 SNEGSKA (reference sequence). Trimming took off 1 base at V and 6 bases at J, with 18 bases between the two ends. The CDR3 extends over 15 amino acids. The CDR3 DNA reads as TGCAGTGCTAGAGGTTCAGGTGCCGCAAAAGATGGCTACACCTTC. Protein sequence: CSARGSGAAKDGYTF.

Remarks on this clonotype: One end of the junction is discordant with germline, which a read error may explain. This rearrangement joins TRBV28 to TRBJ2-2; D is perhaps TRBD2 (5 bases). The germline V gene has CDR1 MDHEN and CDR2 SYDVKM. This CDR3 has 15 amino acids. CDR3 sequence: CTSSFLEENTGELLF. In DNA form, the CDR3 reads TGTACCAGCAGTTTTCTAGAGGAGAACACCGGGGAGCTGTTGTTT.

This clonotype is classed as medium-sized. The gene calls are TRBV24-1 and TRBJ2-1; D call uncertain. Germline assignment: CDR1 KGHDR and CDR2 SFDVKD. The CDR3 sequence is 15 residues long. Deletions cut 2 bases from V and 4 bases from J, with 11 bases between. The CDR3: CATSDSLGRYNEQFF. Written as DNA, the CDR3 is TGTGCCACCAGTGATTCCCTTGGCAGGTACAATGAGCAGTTCTTC.

As regards this clonotype: A junction end diverges from the germline sequence, so it may reflect a read error. J is TRBJ2-1 and V is TRBV4-1, with D perhaps matching TRBD2 (5 bases). Germline V gene data show CDR1 as MGHRA and CDR2 as YSYEKL. CDR3 size: 15 residues. CDR3 protein: CASSHPGISYNGQFF. CDR3 sequence (DNA): TGCGCCAGCAGCCACCCGGGGATCTCCTATAATGGGCAGTTCTTC.

J is TRBJ1-3 and V is TRBV6-1, with a weak D call TRBD1 (6 bases). The V end was cut by 4 bases, the J end by 1 base, with 8 bases between. The germline V gene has CDR1 MNHNS and CDR2 SASEGT. CDR3 length: 14 residues. CDR3 in DNA: TGTGCCAGCAGTGCCACAGGGTCTGGAAACACCATATATTTT. Its protein is CASSATGSGNTIYF.

This clonotype was counted at least ten times. This sequence joins TRBV12-3 or TRBV12-4 and TRBJ2-1, with 13 bases fitting TRBD2. J was trimmed by 8 bases and V by 4 bases; bases with no gene match: 17. The CDR3 contains 19 residues. The CDR3 loop reads CASSSSDGRTSGRRDEQFF. The CDR3 DNA reads as TGTGCCAGCAGTTCAAGCGACGGACGGACTAGCGGGAGAAGGGATGAGCAGTTCTTC.

A few counts support this clonotype. No conserved phenylalanine or tryptophan is present at the end of the CDR3, so a read error is the likely explanation. Because the CDR3's place on the DNA is in doubt, the DNA is left out and the CDR3 is given as listed by TCRdb. This chain connects TRBV11-2 to TRBJ2-5; TRBD2 is the table's D call and was not checked against the DNA. Germline lookup yields CDR1 SGHAT and CDR2 FQNNGV. From its first to its last residue, the CDR3 has 16 amino acids. This CDR3 is CASSLHGLPDQETRYL.